This TCR beta chain was retrieved from a study of T cell responses to AZD1222 COVID-19 vaccine. Losses at the gene ends were 7 bases for V and 0 bases for J; bases not matched to a gene: 6. Germline CDR1 SNHLY, CDR2 FYNNEI. The CDR3 runs to 16 residues. For this clone: What it binds is unknown.

Repertoires were generated with immunoSEQ multiplex PCR, while TCRdb's copy carries only in-frame clones and drops some. The table shows 95,000 to 150,000 clones, with 80% to 95% occurring only once. Whole-study results and caveats: White British donors predominated, females outnumbered males, and clonal diversity was possibly underestimated.

The TCR sequence derives from an adult in good health. Sequences were derived from peripheral blood, sampled on day 0 of AZD1222 vaccination. V gene TRBV2 combines with J gene TRBJ2-2, with TRBD1 identical over 9 bases. The CDR3 nucleotides are TGTGCCAGCACCCCGGGACAGGGATCGAACACCGGGGAGCTGTTTTTT. Translation: CASTPGQGSNTGELFF.